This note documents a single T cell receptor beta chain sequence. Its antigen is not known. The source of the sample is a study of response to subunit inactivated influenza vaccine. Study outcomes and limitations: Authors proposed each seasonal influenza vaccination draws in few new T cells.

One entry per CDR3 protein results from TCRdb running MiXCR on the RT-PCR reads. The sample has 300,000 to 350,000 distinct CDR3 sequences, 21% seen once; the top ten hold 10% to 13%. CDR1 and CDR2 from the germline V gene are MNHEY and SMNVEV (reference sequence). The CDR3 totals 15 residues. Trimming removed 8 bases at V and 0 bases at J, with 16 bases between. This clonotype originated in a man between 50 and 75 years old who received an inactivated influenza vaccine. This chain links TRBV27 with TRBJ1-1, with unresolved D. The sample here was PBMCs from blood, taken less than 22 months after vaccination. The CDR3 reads CASQEGINLNTEAFF. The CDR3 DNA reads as TGTGCCAGCCAGGAGGGCATAAACTTGAACACTGAAGCTTTCTTT.